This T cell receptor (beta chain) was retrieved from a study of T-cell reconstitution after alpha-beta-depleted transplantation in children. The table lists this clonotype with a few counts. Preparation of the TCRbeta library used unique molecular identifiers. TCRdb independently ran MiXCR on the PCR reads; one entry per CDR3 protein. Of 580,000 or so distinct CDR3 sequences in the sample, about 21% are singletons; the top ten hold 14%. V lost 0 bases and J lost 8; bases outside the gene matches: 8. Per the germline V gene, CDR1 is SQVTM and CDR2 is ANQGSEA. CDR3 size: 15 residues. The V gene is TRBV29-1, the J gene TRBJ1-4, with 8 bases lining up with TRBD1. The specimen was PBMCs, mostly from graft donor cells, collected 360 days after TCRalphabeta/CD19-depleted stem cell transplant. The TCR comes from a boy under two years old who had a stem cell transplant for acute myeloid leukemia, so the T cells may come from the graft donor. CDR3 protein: CSVEEEAGGAEKLFF. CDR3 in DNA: TGCAGCGTTGAAGAAGAGGCAGGGGGCGCAGAAAAACTGTTTTTT.